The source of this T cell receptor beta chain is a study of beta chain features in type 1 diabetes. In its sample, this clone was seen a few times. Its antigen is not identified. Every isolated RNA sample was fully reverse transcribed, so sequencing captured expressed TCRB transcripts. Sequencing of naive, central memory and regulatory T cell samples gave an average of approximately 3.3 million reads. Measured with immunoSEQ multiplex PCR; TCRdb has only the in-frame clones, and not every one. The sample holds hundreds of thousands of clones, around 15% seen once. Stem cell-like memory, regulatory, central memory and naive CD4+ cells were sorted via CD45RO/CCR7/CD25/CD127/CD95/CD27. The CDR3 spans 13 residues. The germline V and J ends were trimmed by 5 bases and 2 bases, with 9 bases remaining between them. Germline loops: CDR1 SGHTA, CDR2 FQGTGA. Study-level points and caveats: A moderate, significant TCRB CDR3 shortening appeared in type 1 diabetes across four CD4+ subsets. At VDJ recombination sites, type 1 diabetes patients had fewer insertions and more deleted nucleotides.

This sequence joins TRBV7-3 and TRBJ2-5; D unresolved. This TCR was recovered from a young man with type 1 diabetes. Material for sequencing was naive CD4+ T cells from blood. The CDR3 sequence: CASSLSIQETQYF. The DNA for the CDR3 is TGTGCCAGCAGCCTTAGTATTCAAGAGACCCAGTACTTC. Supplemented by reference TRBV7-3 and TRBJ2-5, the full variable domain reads GAGVSQTPSNKVTEKGKYVELRCDPISGHTALYWYRQSLGQGPEFLIYFQGTGAADDSGLPNDRFFAVRPEGSVSTLKIQRTERGDSAVYLCASSLSIQETQYFGPGTRLLVL.